This T cell receptor beta chain appears in the sequencing data of a study of cytomegalovirus exposure and HLA in healthy donors. The CDR3 spans 15 residues. V trimming: 6 bases; J trimming: 2 bases; junction bases outside the gene matches: 7. From germline, CDR1 is SGHAT and CDR2 FQNNGV. It was with 60 Vbeta and 13 Jbeta primers that the PCR ran. Generated by immunoSEQ multiplex PCR, the TCRdb table keeps only in-frame clones and is missing some. The data show approximately 50,000 clones, with 65% to 90% seen just once and roughly 4.5% held by the top ten. Sequencing used PBMCs. The TCR comes from a man younger than 45 in good health and CMV-seronegative. The chain couples TRBV11-2 to TRBJ2-7; TRBD2 aligns across 10 bases. The CDR3 DNA reads TGTGCCAGCAGGCAGACTAGCGGGCTCCCCTACGAGCAGTACTTC. Its protein product is CASRQTSGLPYEQYF.